These 18 T cell receptor beta chains originate from one sample sequenced in a study of blood T cell repertoires in COVID-19 (dated by TCRdb to about 2020). The library was generated by the immunoSEQ multiplex PCR assay. What TCRdb holds here is the immuneACCESS table cut down to in-frame rearrangements. Part of the clones is not present; checked against another copy, under half of the missing clones reflect an unresolved V gene, and the others are unexplained. The sample profile shows about 230,000 clones; approximately 88% of them were found once. Jointly, the top ten make up 27% of the sample. The material sequenced was peripheral blood. Receptors originate from a middle-aged man with acute or convalescent COVID-19.

The J gene is TRBJ1-2, the V gene TRBV30; D is ambiguous. The V gene's germline CDR1 is GTSNPN and CDR2 SVGIG (reference sequence). This CDR3 contains 15 residues. V dropped 0 bases and J dropped 4 bases, with 15 bases sitting between them. The CDR3 spells CAWSVPGRVIYGYTF. Written as DNA, the CDR3 is TGTGCCTGGAGTGTACCGGGGAGGGTCATCTATGGCTACACCTTC. Variable domain in full (rest from reference TRBV30 and TRBJ1-2): SQTIHQWPATLVQPVGSPLSLECTVEGTSNPNLYWYRQAAGRGLQLLFYSVGIGQISSEVPQNLSASRPQDRQFILSSKKLLLSDSGFYLCAWSVPGRVIYGYTFGSGTRLTVV.

The rearrangement uses TRBV5-5 and TRBJ2-7; 9 bases agree with TRBD2. Germline V lookup: CDR1 SGHKS, CDR2 YYEKEE (reference sequence). V lost 1 base, J lost 7 bases, and 18 bases stayed unmatched. CDR3 length: 18 amino acids. The CDR3: CASSLSLGTSGTSREQYF. As DNA, the CDR3 is TGTGCCAGCAGCTTGTCCCTGGGCACAAGCGGGACTAGCAGGGAGCAGTACTTC. The full variable domain, with the rest looked up from reference TRBV5-5 and TRBJ2-7, is DAGVTQSPTHLIKTRGQQVTLRCSPISGHKSVSWYQQVLGQGPQFIFQYYEKEERGRGNFPDRFSARQFPNYSSELNVNALLLGDSALYLCASSLSLGTSGTSREQYFGPGTRLTVT.

This chain uses TRBV18 with TRBJ1-5; 7 positions agree with TRBD1. The CDR3 extends over 16 amino acids. CDR1 KGHSH and CDR2 LQKENI come from the germline V gene. Losses at the gene ends were 1 base for V and 5 bases for J; bases not matched to a gene: 8. The CDR3 DNA reads TGTGCCAGCTCACCACTGGGACAGCGCGACTATCAGCCCCAGCATTTT. Its protein is CASSPLGQRDYQPQHF.

The chain links TRBV11-1 to TRBJ2-1; no clear D gene. The CDR3 sequence is 14 residues long. The V end lost 0 bases, the J end lost 7 bases, and 10 bases lay between the germline ends. Germline V gene data show CDR1 as SGHAT and CDR2 as FQDESV (reference sequence). The CDR3 is CASSLAWRGNEQFF. CDR3 bases: TGTGCCAGCAGCTTAGCTTGGCGAGGAAATGAGCAGTTCTTC.

J is TRBJ2-3 and V is TRBV2; D is possibly TRBD2 (6 bases). Germline-derived CDR1 and CDR2 are SNHLY and FYNNEI. Trimming took 6 bases from V and 4 from J, leaving 11 bases between them. This CDR3 spans 13 amino acids. The CDR3 is CASRRLDADTQYF. In nucleotides, the CDR3 is TGTGCCAGCAGGCGACTAGACGCAGATACGCAGTATTTT.

J is TRBJ1-1 and V is TRBV18, with D possibly matching TRBD1 (6 bases). This CDR3 has 12 residues. The V and J ends lost 5 bases and 4 bases respectively, with 8 bases between them. CDR1 is KGHSH, CDR2 LQKENI, per germline. CDR3 sequence: CASSTGSTEAFF. For the CDR3, the DNA is TGTGCCAGCTCAACAGGGAGCACTGAAGCTTTCTTT.

This chain connects TRBV5-6 to TRBJ1-1; weak D call: TRBD1 (6 bases). CDR1 is SGHDT and CDR2 is YYEEEE in the germline V gene. V shed 2 bases and J shed 8 bases, with 19 bases lying between them. CDR3 length equals 15 residues. DNA for the CDR3: TGTGCCAGCAGCTTTATACCGGGACATGCTAAGGAAGCTTTCTTT. Translation gives CASSFIPGHAKEAFF.

The chain is built from TRBV6-2 or TRBV6-3 and TRBJ2-5, with 7 bases matching TRBD1. This CDR3 comprises 14 residues. Per germline, CDR1 MNHEY and CDR2 SVGEGT. J was trimmed by 10 bases and V by 3 bases; bases with no gene match: 11. The CDR3 loop is CASSYGTALSDQYF. CDR3 sequence (DNA): TGTGCCAGCAGTTATGGGACAGCCCTTAGCGACCAGTACTTC.

The count of this clone is one. The V gene is TRBV19, the J gene TRBJ2-1, with TRBD2 matching over 10 bases. The CDR3 extends over 15 amino acids. Looked up from germline, CDR1 is LNHDA and CDR2 is SQIVND (reference sequence). The ends lost 10 bases at V and 7 bases at J; junction bases unmatched: 13. The CDR3 region has the DNA TGTGCCATCGGGACTAGCGCAAGTTACAAGAATGAGCAGTTCTTC. Translation gives CAIGTSASYKNEQFF.

J is TRBJ2-7 and V is TRBV5-4, with TRBD2 identical over 9 bases. Trimming cost V 4 bases and J 2 bases; bases outside gene matches: 7. CDR3 length: 15 residues. Germline CDR1 is SGHNT and CDR2 is YYREEE (reference sequence). The CDR3 loop is CASSRPGLAAYEQYF. The CDR3 bases are TGTGCCAGCAGCCGACCGGGACTAGCCGCCTACGAGCAGTACTTC.

V gene TRBV19 combines with J gene TRBJ2-5; weak D call: TRBD1 (8 bases). Trimming shortened V by 7 bases and J by 4 bases, and 19 bases separated the two germline ends. Germline V lookup: CDR1 LNHDA, CDR2 SQIVND (reference sequence). This CDR3 has 15 amino acids. CDR3 protein: CASTKDRGGRETQYF. CDR3 sequence (DNA): TGTGCCAGTACCAAAGACAGGGGAGGGCGAGAGACCCAGTACTTC.

V is TRBV7-2 and J is TRBJ1-3; 8 bases line up with TRBD1. The trim removed 1 base at V and 4 bases at J, leaving 3 bases unmatched. The CDR3 spans 15 residues. From germline, CDR1 is SGHTA and CDR2 FQGNSA. The CDR3 coding sequence is TGTGCCAGCAGCTTAGATCAGGGGGCGGGAAACACCATATATTTT. Translating gives CASSLDQGAGNTIYF.

This clone was found a few times. The rearrangement uses TRBV30 and TRBJ1-5; 7 bases are a match to TRBD1. V lost 3 bases to trimming and J lost 2 bases; unmatched junction nucleotides: 10. Germline V CDR1 and CDR2: GTSNPN, SVGIG (reference sequence). CDR3 size: 16 residues. CDR3 DNA: TGTGCCTGGAGAACCTCAGGAGGGGGCGGCAATCAGCCCCAGCATTTT. Protein sequence: CAWRTSGGGGNQPQHF.

The chain couples TRBV5-6 to TRBJ2-3, with D possibly TRBD1 on 6 matching bases. Germline CDR1 and CDR2: SGHDT and YYEEEE. The V end lost 4 bases, the J end lost 2 bases, and 20 bases lay between the germline ends. The CDR3 is made up of 17 amino acids. CDR3 sequence (DNA): TGTGCCAGCAGCACTAACCCCAGGGGTCCTTCCACAGATACGCAGTATTTT. It is translated as CASSTNPRGPSTDTQYF.

The chain is built from TRBV30 and TRBJ2-7; 7 positions match TRBD1. CDR1 and CDR2 from the germline V gene are GTSNPN and SVGIG (reference sequence). V shed 2 bases, J shed 4 bases, and the junction held 5 bases outside the gene matches. The CDR3 runs to 13 residues. CDR3 sequence: CAWSKGATYEQYF. For the CDR3, the DNA is TGTGCCTGGAGTAAGGGGGCTACTTACGAGCAGTACTTC.

This chain connects TRBV29-1 to TRBJ2-1, with 11 bases matching TRBD2. Germline values: CDR1 SQVTM, CDR2 ANQGSEA. With V trimmed by 6 bases and J by 7 bases, 8 bases remained unmatched. The CDR3 totals 14 residues. Written as DNA, the CDR3 is TGCAGCGTAGATACTAGCGGGAGTTTTAATGAGCAGTTCTTC. Encoded protein: CSVDTSGSFNEQFF.

This rearrangement joins TRBV18 to TRBJ2-3; no reliable D call. The CDR3 is made up of 13 amino acids. Trimming stripped 2 bases from V and 4 bases from J, with 7 bases between. Germline V lookup: CDR1 KGHSH, CDR2 LQKENI. CDR3 sequence (DNA): TGTGCCAGCTCACCAAGACAATCAGATACGCAGTATTTT. Translating it yields CASSPRQSDTQYF.

The chain carries TRBV18 and TRBJ2-1; tentatively, D is TRBD1 (5 bases). With 5 bases removed from V and 10 bases from J, the gap between germline ends came to 9 bases. The CDR3 contains 11 residues. Germline assignment: CDR1 KGHSH and CDR2 LQKENI. This CDR3 is CASSSRQEQFF. In DNA, the CDR3 is TGTGCCAGCTCATCGAGACAGGAGCAGTTCTTC.